Detailed here is one T cell receptor beta chain. This sample was taken from a study of beta chain features in type 1 diabetes. Sequencing targeted expressed TCRB transcripts, as all isolated RNA had been reverse transcribed. Profiled with immunoSEQ multiplex PCR; TCRdb holds only in-frame clones, not every one. This sample has over 40,000 clones, with approximately 53% found just once. Isolation of CD4+ naive, central memory, regulatory and stem cell-like memory cells was achieved by sorting via CD45RO/CCR7/CD25/CD127/CD95/CD27. CDR3 length: 15 residues. CDR1 LGHNA and CDR2 YSLEER come from the germline V gene. V shed 6 bases and J 7 bases; nucleotides not matched to a gene: 10.

The sequencing sample was made of stem cell memory CD4+ T cells from blood. The chain is built from TRBV4-3 and TRBJ2-2; 8 bases are a match to TRBD1. The sequence derives from a woman younger than 45 in good health. The CDR3 DNA sequence: TGCGCCAGCAGTCACAAAAGACAGGGGATCGGGGAGCTGTTTTTT. Amino acid sequence: CASSHKRQGIGELFF.